Listed here are 16 T cell receptor beta chains from one sample, sequenced in a study of T cells in Graves' hyperthyroidism and ophthalmopathy. There were TCR beta CDR3 regions amplified from RNA transcripts. An initial round of RT-PCR targeting the TCR CDR3 relied on the HTBI primer set. TCRdb re-called the multiplex PCR reads through MiXCR, storing one row per CDR3 protein. The sample records about 700,000 distinct CDR3 sequences, around 13% being singletons. The sample taken for sequencing was blood. Receptor source: a woman between 18 and 29 years old with Graves' hyperthyroidism.

This CDR3 reads CASGPATNPYNEQFF. DNA for the CDR3: TGTGCCAGCGGACCCGCGACGAACCCCTACAATGAGCAGTTCTTC. This chain links TRBV25-1 with TRBJ2-1; unclear D gene. Germline loops: CDR1 MGHDK, CDR2 SYGVNS. The CDR3 runs to 15 residues. Trimming cost V 8 bases and J 2 bases, with 16 bases left between them.

This CDR3 is CASRFRDSTTGELFF. The CDR3, as DNA: TGTGCCAGCAGGTTCAGGGACAGTACCACCGGGGAGCTGTTTTTT. The V call is TRBV6-1, the J call TRBJ2-2, with TRBD1 matching over 7 bases. The trim removed 6 bases at V and 4 bases at J, leaving 8 bases unmatched. The CDR3 covers 15 residues. Germline V lookup: CDR1 MNHNS, CDR2 SASEGT.

This clonotype was counted ten times or more. This chain links TRBV3-1 with TRBJ1-2; no reliable D call. The CDR3 covers 16 residues. The germline V gene encodes CDR1 LGHDT and CDR2 YNNKEL (reference sequence). Trimming shortened V by 0 bases and J by 7 bases, and 18 bases separated the two germline ends. CDR3: CASSQDVAEGAPGYTF. CDR3 nucleotides: TGTGCCAGCAGCCAAGATGTGGCTGAGGGAGCCCCTGGCTACACCTTC.

This clonotype was detected many times. V and J are TRBV20-1 and TRBJ1-2; 8 bases fit TRBD1. CDR1 is DFQATT and CDR2 is SNEGSKA in the germline V gene (reference sequence). The CDR3 totals 11 residues. V shed 6 bases, J shed 5 bases, and the junction held 2 bases outside the gene matches. The CDR3: CSARTGYGYTF. CDR3 DNA sequence: TGCAGTGCGAGGACAGGGTATGGCTACACCTTC.

This clonotype has a handful of counts. V usage is TRBV10-3 and J usage is TRBJ2-1; 7 nucleotides line up with TRBD2. Per germline, CDR1 ENHRY and CDR2 SYGVKD. Losses at the gene ends were 2 bases for V and 6 bases for J; bases not matched to a gene: 10. The CDR3 has 16 residues. CDR3 bases: TGTGCCATCAGTGAGGTTTCTAGCGGCCCTATCAATGAGCAGTTCTTC. This encodes CAISEVSSGPINEQFF.

In the case of this clonotype: It may be a read error: a sequence one base away is much more abundant. The chain joins TRBV7-9 to TRBJ2-7; 7 bases fit TRBD2. TRBJ2-1 matches the DNA end more closely, so the J call is doubtful. The CDR3 contains 15 residues. The germline V gene has CDR1 SEHNR and CDR2 FQNEAQ (reference sequence). The CDR3 DNA reads as TGTGCCAGCAGCTTAGTGCGGGAGAAGTCCTACGAGCAGTTCTTC. Translation gives CASSLVREKSYEQFF.

This clonotype was picked up a small number of times. The rearrangement links TRBV27 to TRBJ2-3, with TRBD1 identical over 7 bases. J gave up 8 bases and V 7 bases, and 6 bases lay outside the gene matches. The length of the CDR3 is 12 residues. CDR1 and CDR2 from the germline V gene are MNHEY and SMNVEV (reference sequence). This CDR3 is CASTNTGATQYF. The DNA of the CDR3 is TGTGCCAGCACCAACACAGGGGCTACGCAGTATTTT.

This clonotype was seen at least ten times. The chain employs TRBV7-8 and TRBJ2-7; tentative D call: TRBD1 (6 bases). Per the germline V gene, CDR1 is SGHVS and CDR2 is FQNEAQ. With 4 bases removed from V and 1 base from J, the gap between germline ends came to 14 bases. The CDR3 runs 15 residues. The CDR3 protein is CASSSPDRISYEQYF. CDR3 nucleotides: TGTGCCAGCAGCTCCCCAGACAGGATTTCCTACGAGCAGTACTTC.

This clonotype was detected only a few times. The chain couples TRBV2 to TRBJ2-2; 7 nucleotides align to TRBD2. Trimming removed 6 bases from V and 3 bases from J; junction bases left unmatched: 19. Germline CDR1 and CDR2: SNHLY and FYNNEI. The CDR3 spans 19 residues. CDR3 bases: TGTGCCAGCAGCAAACTGCGTGGGGCTAGCGGAACTCACACCGGGGAGCTGTTTTTT. It is translated as CASSKLRGASGTHTGELFF.

The CDR3: CASSTRTGRGRRKDTQYF. The DNA for the CDR3 is TGTGCCAGCAGCACCAGGACCGGTAGGGGGCGACGGAAAGATACGCAGTATTTT. The chain recombines TRBV5-6 with TRBJ2-3; 7 bases agree with TRBD1. J lost 5 bases, V lost 4 bases, and 19 bases had no gene match. The CDR3 is made up of 18 amino acids. Germline lookup yields CDR1 SGHDT and CDR2 YYEEEE.

Only a few counts were recorded for this clonotype. This chain connects TRBV7-3 to TRBJ2-1; D possibly corresponds to TRBD1 (6 bases). V was clipped by 6 bases and J by 3 bases, with 9 bases between them. Germline values: CDR1 SGHTA, CDR2 FQGTGA. This CDR3 region has 13 residues. DNA of the CDR3: TGTGCCAGCAGGGACAGCGGCTACAATGAGCAGTTCTTC. Amino acids: CASRDSGYNEQFF.

In this sample, this clonotype turned up many times. V usage is TRBV28 and J usage is TRBJ2-7; TRBD1 matches at 9 bases. In germline, CDR1 is MDHEN, CDR2 SYDVKM. The junction had 10 bases not matched to a gene; V was cut back by 5 bases and J by 5 bases. The CDR3 totals 15 residues. The DNA for the CDR3 is TGTGCCAGCAGTCCCGTCGGACAGGGGTTCAACGAGCAGTACTTC. Protein product: CASSPVGQGFNEQYF.

This clonotype has ten or more counts. The chain recombines TRBV6-2 or TRBV6-3 with TRBJ2-2, with D perhaps matching TRBD2 (6 bases). V was shortened by 5 bases and J by 7 bases, with 14 bases between the two germline ends. Germline values: CDR1 MNHEY, CDR2 SVGEGT. This CDR3 comprises 14 residues. Here the CDR3 reads CASSPRLGNGELFF. CDR3 nucleotides: TGTGCCAGCAGTCCCCGACTAGGCAACGGGGAGCTGTTTTTT.

The sample holds many counts of this clonotype. The chain links TRBV12-3 or TRBV12-4 to TRBJ1-2, with D uncertain. The CDR3 has 15 amino acids. Trimming removed 0 bases from V and 6 bases from J, with 14 bases in between. In nucleotides, the CDR3 is TGTGCCAGCAGTTTAGCCGTACAACACGTCGATGGCTACACCTTC. This sequence encodes CASSLAVQHVDGYTF.

This chain connects TRBV6-2 or TRBV6-3 to TRBJ2-6, with D tentatively TRBD2 (6 bases). Germline V gene sequence: CDR1 MNHEY, CDR2 SVGEGT. Trimming removed 10 bases at V and 3 bases at J, with 19 bases between. The CDR3 length is 16 residues. The CDR3 bases are TGTGCCATTTCAACAAACCCGGGACTTGGGGCCAACGTCCTGACTTTC. This translates into CAISTNPGLGANVLTF.

This clonotype was seen only a few times. The V gene is TRBV19, the J gene TRBJ2-7; 9 nucleotides agree with TRBD2. The J segment lost 6 bases and the V segment lost 3 bases, leaving 9 bases of the junction unmatched. The germline gives CDR1 LNHDA, CDR2 SQIVND (reference sequence). The CDR3 is made up of 15 amino acids. This CDR3 is CASSIGTLAGFEQYF. In nucleotides, the CDR3 is TGTGCCAGTAGTATTGGGACACTAGCGGGCTTCGAGCAGTACTTC.